This is a list of T cell receptor beta chains from one sample in a study of blood T cell repertoires in COVID-19. The repertoire was sequenced with immunoSEQ multiplex PCR; TCRdb's copy has only in-frame clones and lacks some. Of 350,000 to 550,000 clones in the sample, more than 80% were seen once. The sample consisted of PBMCs or T cells enriched from blood (not recorded which). Receptors were obtained from a man under 40 who had recovered from COVID-19. Each CDR3 is given with its conserved first and last residue. The D gene is left open where the match is weak. The listing skips clone size in some rows; elsewhere it reads once, few, many or a size class.

TGTGCCAGCAGTTTATCGGGGACAGGGTATTTTGAGCAGTTCTTC,CASSLSGTGYFEQFF,TRBD1,15,NA,TRBJ2-1,TRBV27
TGTGCCTGGGGACCTGCAGGCGGCAATCAGCCCCAGCATTTT,CAWGPAGGNQPQHF,NA,14,NA,TRBJ1-5,TRBV30
TGTGCCAGCAGTTACTCAGGGACAGGGGAATATGGCTACACCTTC,CASSYSGTGEYGYTF,TRBD1,15,NA,TRBJ1-2,TRBV6-5
TGTGCCAGCAGCGGACAGGGCGGGGCCGGGGAGCTGTTTTTT,CASSGQGGAGELFF,TRBD1,14,NA,TRBJ2-2,TRBV2
TGTGCCAGCTCACCACCCCCTAGCACAGATACGCAGTATTTT,CASSPPPSTDTQYF,NA,14,once,TRBJ2-3,TRBV18
TGTGCCAGCAGCTTGGGGACTAGCGGATTCCTGGAGACCCAGTACTTC,CASSLGTSGFLETQYF,TRBD2,16,NA,TRBJ2-5,TRBV7-8
TGTGCCAGCAGTTGGGACAGTGGGACCCAGTACTTC,CASSWDSGTQYF,TRBD1,12,NA,TRBJ2-5,TRBV12-3/TRBV12-4
TGTGCCAGCAGTGAAATAGGGCCGGGGGGTTATCAGCCCCAGCATTTT,CASSEIGPGGYQPQHF,NA,16,NA,TRBJ1-5,TRBV2
TGTGCCAGCTCACCAAGGACGGCGCGGGCTGGAAACACCATATATTTT,CASSPRTARAGNTIYF,NA,16,NA,TRBJ1-3,TRBV18
TGCGCCAGCAGCCAAGGAGGGGACAGGGAGAATGAAAAACTGTTTTTT,CASSQGGDRENEKLFF,TRBD1,16,NA,TRBJ1-4,TRBV4-1
TGTGCCAGCAGAAACCCGGACAGGGTAATTAGTTGGTTCTTC,CASRNPDRVISWFF,TRBD1,14,NA,TRBJ2-1,TRBV27
TGTGCCATCAGTGAGTCGCCCAGCTCCTACAATGAGCAGTTCTTC,CAISESPSSYNEQFF,NA,15,NA,TRBJ2-1,TRBV10-3
TGTGCCAGCAGTTACTCCGGGACAGGGCTTTACAATGAGCAGTTCTTC,CASSYSGTGLYNEQFF,TRBD1,16,NA,TRBJ2-1,TRBV6-5
TGTGCCAGCAGCGGGACGACTAGCGGTACCTACGAGCAGTACTTC,CASSGTTSGTYEQYF,TRBD2,15,NA,TRBJ2-7,TRBV5-4
TGTGCCAGCAGCCCCGCCGGGACTCCGGTTAATGAGCAGTTCTTC,CASSPAGTPVNEQFF,NA,15,NA,TRBJ2-1,TRBV7-9
TGTGCCAGCAGTGTCGCAGGGGGCAAGGGCAATCAGCCCCAGCATTTT,CASSVAGGKGNQPQHF,TRBD1,16,NA,TRBJ1-5,TRBV2
TGCAGCGTTGAAGGCGAGACTAGCGGGCCCTCCTACGAGCAGTACTTC,CSVEGETSGPSYEQYF,TRBD2,16,NA,TRBJ2-7,TRBV29-1
TGTGCCAGCAGCTCTTCCGGGGATCAGCCCCAGCATTTT,CASSSSGDQPQHF,NA,13,NA,TRBJ1-5,TRBV9
TGCGCCAGCGCTAGCTCCTACGAGCAGTACTTC,CASASSYEQYF,NA,11,NA,TRBJ2-7,TRBV10-2
TGTGCCAGCAGCCAAGAACGCGTCCCGCCCTACGAGCAGTACTTC,CASSQERVPPYEQYF,NA,15,NA,TRBJ2-7,TRBV3-1/TRBV3-2
TGTGCCAGCAGCTCTTCCCCCAGGGGGAGCAATCAGCCCCAGCATTTT,CASSSSPRGSNQPQHF,TRBD1,16,NA,TRBJ1-5,TRBV3-1/TRBV3-2
TGTGCCAGCAGACAAGCCGGGACTAGCGGGAGCTATGAGCAGTTCTTC,CASRQAGTSGSYEQFF,TRBD2,16,NA,TRBJ2-1,TRBV3-1/TRBV3-2